Each of the 26 T cell receptor beta chains below was sequenced from the same sample in a study of blood T cells in healthy people across ages. A sample-barcoded 5' primer and a J-beta primer mix were used in a second PCR of roughly 7 to 12 cycles. MiXCR was run by TCRdb on the 5' RACE reads, yielding one entry per CDR3 protein. The repertoire includes 540,000 or so distinct CDR3 sequences, roughly 48% of them detected once, and about 26% sits in the top ten. Sequencing was performed on blood. Receptors originate from an older man in good health.

A remark on this clonotype: The junction and the germline gene differ at one end; a read error may be behind it. This rearrangement joins TRBV6-5 to TRBJ2-7; 8 bases line up with TRBD1. Germline CDR1 reads MNHEY; CDR2 reads SVGAGI. CDR3 length equals 12 residues. The CDR3 spells CTSSEDRAEQYF. The DNA of the CDR3 is TGTACCAGCAGTGAGGACAGGGCCGAGCAGTACTTC.

The chain is built from TRBV29-1 and TRBJ2-5; the match to TRBD1 covers 11 bases. The CDR3 runs to 14 residues. V was pared by 4 bases and J by 5 bases, with 6 bases of the junction left unmatched. Germline V gene sequence: CDR1 SQVTM, CDR2 ANQGSEA. CDR3 amino acids: CSVAKGQGDETQYF. The CDR3, as DNA: TGCAGCGTTGCCAAGGGACAGGGGGACGAGACCCAGTACTTC. Looking up the rest from reference TRBV29-1 and TRBJ2-5 gives the full variable domain: SAVISQKPSRDICQRGTSLTIQCQVDSQVTMMFWYRQQPGQSLTLIATANQGSEATYESGFVIDKFPISRPNLTFSTLTVSNMSPEDSSIYLCSVAKGQGDETQYFGPGTRLLVL.

The chain joins TRBV11-2 to TRBJ2-5; D not certain. Germline-derived CDR1 and CDR2 are SGHAT and FQNNGV. The length of the CDR3 is 12 residues. Trimming shortened V by 0 bases and J by 6 bases, and 5 bases separated the two germline ends. CDR3 nucleotide sequence: TGTGCCAGCAGCTTAGATTTCCAGACCCAGTACTTC. Translating gives CASSLDFQTQYF. Filled out from reference TRBV11-2 and TRBJ2-5, the complete variable domain reads EAGVAQSPRYKIIEKRQSVAFWCNPISGHATLYWYQQILGQGPKLLIQFQNNGVVDDSQLPKDRFSAERLKGVDSTLKIQPAKLEDSAVYLCASSLDFQTQYFGPGTRLLVL.

A note on this clonotype: One junction end does not reproduce the germline sequence, and a read error may be involved. The rearrangement uses TRBV5-1 and TRBJ2-1; D gene unclear. The assigned J gene may be wrong: the sequence end matches TRBJ2-7 better. This CDR3 has 11 residues. Germline CDR1 is SGHRS and CDR2 is YFSETQ. CDR3 bases: TGCGCCAACAGCTCCGACAATGAGCAGTACTTC. Translating gives CANSSDNEQYF.

This chain links TRBV5-1 with TRBJ2-5, with D possibly TRBD1 on 6 matching bases. The DNA end lines up better with TRBJ2-7; the J call may be wrong. The CDR3 totals 13 residues. The germline V gene has CDR1 SGHRS and CDR2 YFSETQ. DNA for the CDR3: TGCGCCAGCAGCTCAGGGGTAGGCCACGAGCAGTACTTC. This translates into CASSSGVGHEQYF.

This clonotype was detected only a few times. The V call is TRBV29-1, the J call TRBJ1-2; tentative D call: TRBD1 (5 bases). Germline CDR1 and CDR2: SQVTM and ANQGSEA. Trimming removed 6 bases at V and 5 bases at J, with 16 bases between. This CDR3 region has 13 residues. CDR3 nucleotide sequence: TGCAGCGTGGGCCGGGGCAATATATATGGCTACACCTTC. This translates into CSVGRGNIYGYTF.

In this sample, this clonotype turned up many times. V usage is TRBV6-6 and J usage is TRBJ2-7; TRBD2 matches 8 bases. This CDR3 region has 17 residues. Germline V gene lookup returns CDR1 MNHNY and CDR2 SVGAGI (reference sequence). V lost 0 bases, J lost 2 bases, and 9 bases stayed unmatched. CDR3 bases: TGTGCCAGCAGTTACTCGGCCCGGGGGGGAAGTCCCTACGAGCAGTACTTC. Protein product: CASSYSARGGSPYEQYF.

This chain links TRBV11-2 with TRBJ2-7; 7 positions match TRBD2. TRBJ2-4 matches the DNA end more closely, so the J call is doubtful. Germline CDR1 reads SGHAT; CDR2 reads FQNNGV. The CDR3 spans 14 residues. The CDR3 DNA is TGTGCCAGCAGCCCTCTAGGGAGGGGAAGCATTCAGTACTTC. Its protein is CASSPLGRGSIQYF.

V gene TRBV4-2 combines with J gene TRBJ1-4; no clear D. CDR1 and CDR2 (germline): LGHNA, YNFKEQ. Trimming left V 0 bases short and J 8 bases short, with 16 bases between. The CDR3 extends over 16 amino acids. As DNA, the CDR3 is TGTGCCAGCAGCCAAGAAGGTCGAAGTCGGATCGAAAAACTGTTTTTT. This encodes CASSQEGRSRIEKLFF.

The gene calls are TRBV4-2 and TRBJ1-6; TRBD1 might be the D (6 bases). Per the germline V gene, CDR1 is LGHNA and CDR2 is YNFKEQ. This CDR3 comprises 17 residues. Trimming cost V 0 bases and J 9 bases, with 18 bases left between them. The CDR3 region is CASSQDRGGREGSPLHF. In DNA form, the CDR3 reads TGTGCCAGCAGCCAAGATCGGGGGGGCCGGGAAGGTTCACCCCTCCACTTT.

This chain connects TRBV5-1 to TRBJ2-5; D is uncertain. Germline values: CDR1 SGHRS, CDR2 YFSETQ. This CDR3 has 14 residues. Trimming shortened V by 6 bases and J by 3 bases, and 15 bases separated the two germline ends. The CDR3 region has the DNA TGCGCCAGCATGGGAACAAGGGCAGAAGAGACCCAGTACTTC. This encodes CASMGTRAEETQYF.

The V gene is TRBV7-6, the J gene TRBJ2-4; the D call may be TRBD1 or TRBD2 (5 bases each). The better agreement between TRBJ2-7 and the DNA end casts doubt on the J call. This CDR3 has 14 residues. The germline V gene has CDR1 SGHVS and CDR2 FNYEAQ. DNA for the CDR3: TGTGCCAGCAGCTTCCCACGATCCGGGACCGAGCAGTACTTC. It codes for CASSFPRSGTEQYF.

V and J are TRBV10-1 and TRBJ2-5; 8 bases line up with TRBD1. The V gene's germline CDR1 is WNHNN and CDR2 SYGVQD (reference sequence). With V trimmed by 3 bases and J by 3 bases, 9 bases remained unmatched. This CDR3 spans 16 amino acids. The CDR3 DNA reads TGCGCCAGCAGTGATACCGCCCGGACAGGGAAAGAGACCCAGTACTTC. Its protein product is CASSDTARTGKETQYF.

This clonotype appeared a few times. The chain joins TRBV27 to TRBJ2-3, with D unresolved. Germline values: CDR1 MNHEY, CDR2 SMNVEV (reference sequence). This CDR3 has 14 amino acids. Trimming cost V 6 bases and J 0 bases, with 10 bases left between them. CDR3 in DNA: TGTGCCAGCAGCTCGCCCCGGAGCACAGATACGCAGTATTTT. Its translation: CASSSPRSTDTQYF.

This clonotype appeared a few times. V usage is TRBV20-1 and J usage is TRBJ1-2, with a possible D match to TRBD1 (6 bases). This CDR3 contains 15 residues. Trimming shortened V by 0 bases and J by 0 bases, and 11 bases separated the two germline ends. Germline V gene sequence: CDR1 DFQATT, CDR2 SNEGSKA (reference sequence). CDR3 nucleotides: TGCAGTGCTAGAGATCATAAGGGGGCTAACTATGGCTACACCTTC. The encoded protein is CSARDHKGANYGYTF.

This clonotype was observed at least ten times. V gene TRBV6-5 combines with J gene TRBJ1-4; TRBD1 agrees at 7 bases. V lost 6 bases to trimming and J lost 8 bases; unmatched junction nucleotides: 6. CDR1 and CDR2 (germline): MNHEY, SVGAGI. The CDR3 is made up of 13 amino acids. The CDR3 DNA is TGTGCCAGCAGCCACCCAGGGGGGGAAAAACTGTTTTTT. It yields the protein CASSHPGGEKLFF.

The V call is TRBV7-2, the J call TRBJ2-5; 7 bases fit TRBD1. V lost 5 bases to trimming and J lost 2 bases; unmatched junction nucleotides: 8. This CDR3 is built from 15 residues. CDR1 is SGHTA and CDR2 is FQGNSA in the germline V gene. The chain's CDR3 is CASSTQTGRQETQYF. The CDR3 nucleotides read TGTGCCAGCAGCACCCAGACAGGGCGACAAGAGACCCAGTACTTC.

This clonotype was detected ten times or more. The rearrangement links TRBV6-1 to TRBJ2-7; TRBD1 matches 10 bases. The junction had 16 bases not matched to a gene; V was cut back by 5 bases and J by 3 bases. The CDR3 contains 18 residues. Germline V lookup: CDR1 MNHNS, CDR2 SASEGT. CDR3 bases: TGTGCCAGCAGTAGTTCCCCTGTTCCGGGACAGGGGCACTACGAGCAGTACTTC. Translating gives CASSSSPVPGQGHYEQYF.

There are a few counts of this clonotype. This rearrangement joins TRBV14 to TRBJ1-6; no reliable D call. CDR1 and CDR2 from the germline V gene are SGHDN and FVKESK. This CDR3 has 16 amino acids. Trimming removed 1 base from V and 7 bases from J, with 14 bases in between. The chain's CDR3 is CASSQAVAIRNSPLHF. The CDR3, as DNA: TGTGCCAGCAGCCAAGCGGTTGCGATCCGGAATTCACCCCTCCACTTT.

A remark on this clonotype: The junction departs from the called germline gene at one end, perhaps through a read error. V gene TRBV7-2 combines with J gene TRBJ2-5; 9 bases are a match to TRBD2. CDR3 length: 14 amino acids. Germline CDR1 reads SGHTA; CDR2 reads FQGNSA. The chain's CDR3 is CASSFSGGQEAQYF. DNA for the CDR3: TGTGCCAGCAGCTTTAGCGGGGGCCAAGAGGCCCAGTACTTC.

The genes are TRBV9 and TRBJ2-1; D tentatively reads TRBD1 or TRBD2 (5 bases each). CDR3 length: 13 residues. Germline assignment: CDR1 SGDLS and CDR2 YYNGEE. V dropped 6 bases and J dropped 9 bases, with 16 bases sitting between them. The CDR3 region is CASTAVGVGEQFF. The CDR3 nucleotides are TGTGCCAGCACGGCCGTGGGGGTTGGTGAGCAGTTCTTC.

This rearrangement joins TRBV20-1 to TRBJ1-5; tentatively, D is TRBD1 (5 bases). Germline V gives CDR1 DFQATT, CDR2 SNEGSKA (reference sequence). The V gene lost 5 bases and the J gene lost 2 bases, with 19 bases spanning the gap. This CDR3 is 16 amino acids long. This CDR3 reads CSASSGTLWRNQPQHF. In nucleotides, the CDR3 is TGCAGTGCTTCCTCCGGGACCCTGTGGCGCAATCAGCCCCAGCATTTT.

The chain has TRBV28 and TRBJ2-5; 9 bases line up with TRBD2. After removal of 7 bases from V and 11 bases from J, the junction contained 17 bases not matched to a gene. Germline-derived CDR1 and CDR2 are MDHEN and SYDVKM. The CDR3 has 15 residues. The CDR3 here is CASIAGGKGSNEQYF. CDR3 DNA sequence: TGTGCCAGCATTGCGGGGGGGAAGGGGTCCAATGAGCAGTACTTC.

The V and J genes are TRBV6-2 or TRBV6-3 and TRBJ2-1; the D gene is possibly TRBD1 (6 bases). This CDR3 has 13 amino acids. Germline-derived CDR1 and CDR2 are MNHEY and SVGEGT. The V end lost 6 bases, the J end lost 3 bases, and 9 bases lay between the germline ends. The CDR3 is CASSWDIYNEQFF. The CDR3, as DNA: TGTGCCAGCAGCTGGGACATCTACAATGAGCAGTTCTTC.

This clonotype came up once. The V call is TRBV2, the J call TRBJ1-2; 8 bases agree with TRBD1. Germline lookup yields CDR1 SNHLY and CDR2 FYNNEI. This CDR3 comprises 14 residues. Unmatched junction bases numbered 8, after V lost 7 bases and J lost 4 bases. The CDR3 region is CASIQGAAGYGYTF. Written as DNA, the CDR3 is TGTGCCAGCATTCAGGGGGCCGCGGGCTATGGCTACACCTTC. Complete variable domain (other parts from reference TRBV2 and TRBJ1-2): EPEVTQTPSHQVTQMGQEVILRCVPISNHLYFYWYRQILGQKVEFLVSFYNNEISEKSEIFDDQFSVERPDGSNFTLKIRSTKLEDSAMYFCASIQGAAGYGYTFGSGTRLTVV.

The V call is TRBV9, the J call TRBJ1-4; D unclear. Deletions cut 0 bases from V and 1 base from J, with 10 bases between. The CDR3 spans 16 residues. The germline V gene has CDR1 SGDLS and CDR2 YYNGEE. The DNA of the CDR3 is TGTGCCAGCAGCGTAGCTTACGGTGAAACTAATGAAAAACTGTTTTTT. Amino acids: CASSVAYGETNEKLFF.